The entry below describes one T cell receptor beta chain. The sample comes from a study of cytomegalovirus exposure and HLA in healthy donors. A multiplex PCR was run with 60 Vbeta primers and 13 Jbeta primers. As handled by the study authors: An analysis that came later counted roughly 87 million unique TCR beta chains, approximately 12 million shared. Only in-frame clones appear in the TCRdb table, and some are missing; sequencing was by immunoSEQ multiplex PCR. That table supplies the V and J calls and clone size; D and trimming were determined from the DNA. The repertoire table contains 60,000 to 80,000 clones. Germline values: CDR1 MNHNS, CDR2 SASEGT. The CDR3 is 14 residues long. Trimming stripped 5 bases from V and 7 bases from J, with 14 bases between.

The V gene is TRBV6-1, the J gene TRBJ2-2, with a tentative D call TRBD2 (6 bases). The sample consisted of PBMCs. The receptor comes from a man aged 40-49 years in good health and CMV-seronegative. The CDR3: CASSRQGGSGELFF. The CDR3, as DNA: TGTGCCAGCAGTAGGCAGGGAGGAAGCGGGGAGCTGTTTTTT.